This T cell receptor beta chain stems from a study of blood T cell repertoires in COVID-19. Source study methods: Reference gene primers were amplified, and this amplification served to estimate nucleated cell counts. Assay used: immunoSEQ multiplex PCR; TCRdb lists only in-frame clones, some missing. V and J calls and clone size are given by that table; D and trimming were obtained from the DNA. The data contain about 100,000 clones, over 70% of them seen just once; the ten biggest clones take up around 15%. V lost 4 bases, J lost 4 bases, and 4 bases stayed unmatched. CDR3 size: 14 residues. Germline CDR1 reads LNHDA; CDR2 reads SQIVND (reference sequence).

Sequenced: peripheral blood. This rearrangement joins TRBV19 to TRBJ2-1; 7 positions match TRBD1. The TCR sequence derives from a man aged 50-59 years with acute or convalescent COVID-19. The chain's CDR3 is CASSNRDRYNEQFF. The CDR3 DNA sequence: TGTGCCAGTAGTAACCGGGACAGATACAATGAGCAGTTCTTC.